A selection of T cell receptor beta chains follows, all from one sample in a study of blood T cell repertoires in COVID-19. Libraries were prepared by immunoSEQ multiplex PCR; TCRdb keeps only in-frame clonotypes and omits some of them. The table has 150,000 or so clones, approximately 90% seen once; the top ten hold roughly 24%. Sequencing input: peripheral blood. Receptors were obtained from a man in his 60s with acute or convalescent COVID-19. The CDR3 runs from the conserved cysteine through the conserved F or W. The order of the fields is J gene, D gene, clone size, V gene, CDR3 protein, CDR3 DNA. A D gene is named only where the DNA matches it firmly. A clone size is listed for some rows: how often the clone was seen (once, few, many), or a class if it is expanded.

>TRBJ1-5|.|.|TRBV19
CASSIKTDSNQPQHF
TGTGCCAGTAGTATAAAGACTGATAGCAATCAGCCCCAGCATTTT
>TRBJ1-5|TRBD1|.|TRBV6-2/TRBV6-3
CASSWDRGGSNQPQHF
TGTGCCAGCAGTTGGGACAGGGGCGGTAGCAATCAGCCCCAGCATTTT
>TRBJ2-7|.|.|TRBV13
CASSFRGPYEQYF
TGTGCCAGCAGCTTCAGGGGACCCTACGAGCAGTACTTC
>TRBJ1-1|.|.|TRBV6-5
CASSYFASGTEAFF
TGTGCCAGCAGTTACTTCGCTTCGGGCACTGAAGCTTTCTTT
>TRBJ1-2|.|.|TRBV30
CAWSVLVGGGDGYTF
TGTGCCTGGAGTGTCCTCGTCGGGGGTGGGGATGGCTACACCTTC
>TRBJ2-1|TRBD1|.|TRBV10-3
CAISEGDRLQGNEQFF
TGTGCCATCAGTGAGGGGGACAGGTTACAGGGCAATGAGCAGTTCTTC
>TRBJ1-5|TRBD1|.|TRBV6-5
CASSPGTGPSQPQHF
TGTGCCAGCAGTCCCGGGACAGGGCCATCGCAGCCCCAGCATTTT
>TRBJ1-2|.|.|TRBV21-1
CASSKAGARDGYTF
TGTGCCAGCAGCAAAGCTGGCGCCCGGGATGGCTACACCTTC
>TRBJ1-2|.|.|TRBV24-1
CATSEPSGGVNYGYTF
TGTGCCACCAGTGAACCCTCAGGCGGGGTGAACTATGGCTACACCTTC
>TRBJ2-2|.|.|TRBV18
CASSPLISGDTGELFF
TGTGCCAGCTCCCCTCTCATTTCAGGGGACACCGGGGAGCTGTTTTTT
>TRBJ2-1|.|.|TRBV5-1
CASSQSNPGFPGEQFF
TGCGCCAGCAGCCAATCGAATCCGGGATTTCCAGGTGAGCAGTTCTTC
>TRBJ2-1|TRBD2|.|TRBV5-4
CASSSSGNSYNEQFF
TGTGCCAGCAGCTCCAGCGGGAACTCCTACAATGAGCAGTTCTTC
>TRBJ2-1|.|.|TRBV19
CASMDKLYEQFF
TGTGCCAGTATGGACAAACTCTATGAGCAGTTCTTC
>TRBJ2-7|.|.|TRBV19
CASSESQDYEQYF
TGTGCCAGTAGTGAGTCACAGGACTACGAGCAGTACTTC
>TRBJ2-3|TRBD1|.|TRBV24-1
CATSDTGQVTDTQYF
TGTGCCACCAGTGATACGGGACAGGTCACAGATACGCAGTATTTT
>TRBJ2-4|TRBD2|.|TRBV3-1/TRBV3-2
CASSHQPGGGIQYF
TGTGCCAGCAGCCATCAGCCTGGCGGGGGCATTCAGTACTTC
>TRBJ1-5|.|.|TRBV5-6
CASSLRLQGLNNQPQHF
TGTGCCAGCAGCCTTCGCCTACAGGGATTAAACAATCAGCCCCAGCATTTT
>TRBJ1-2|.|.|TRBV7-9
CASSLEAAEAYGYTF
TGTGCCAGCAGCTTAGAAGCGGCAGAGGCCTATGGCTACACCTTC
>TRBJ2-2|.|.|TRBV9
CASSADSGELFF
TGTGCCAGCAGCGCAGACTCCGGGGAGCTGTTTTTT
>TRBJ2-3|TRBD2|.|TRBV25-1
CASSAPTSGITDTQYF
TGTGCCAGCAGTGCCCCGACTAGCGGGATTACAGATACGCAGTATTTT
>TRBJ2-1|.|.|TRBV2
CASRNRVYNEQFF
TGTGCCAGCAGAAACAGGGTTTACAATGAGCAGTTCTTC
>TRBJ2-1|TRBD2|.|TRBV7-9
CASTSGTTHNEQFF
TGTGCCAGCACCTCCGGGACTACCCACAATGAGCAGTTCTTC
>TRBJ1-4|TRBD1|.|TRBV4-1
CASSQDLQGWEKLFF
TGCGCCAGCAGCCAAGATCTACAGGGGTGGGAAAAACTGTTTTTT
>TRBJ1-1|TRBD1|once|TRBV7-3
CASSRDRGNTEAFF
TGTGCCAGCAGCAGGGACAGGGGGAACACTGAAGCTTTCTTT
>TRBJ2-6|.|.|TRBV11-3
CASRFGPGGSGANVLTF
TGTGCCAGCAGATTCGGTCCAGGGGGGTCTGGGGCCAACGTCCTGACTTTC
>TRBJ2-5|TRBD1|.|TRBV7-9
CASSILTGEQETQYF
TGTGCCAGCAGCATACTGACAGGGGAACAAGAGACCCAGTACTTC
>TRBJ1-6|.|.|TRBV6-5
CAVGADSPLHF
TGTGCCGTAGGAGCTGATTCACCCCTCCACTTT
>TRBJ1-1|TRBD1|once|TRBV24-1
CATKRGPDTEAFF
TGTGCCACCAAGAGGGGGCCTGACACTGAAGCTTTCTTT
>TRBJ1-2|TRBD1|few|TRBV19
CASRRDRGAHYYGYTF
TGTGCCAGTAGGCGGGACAGGGGCGCCCATTACTATGGCTACACCTTC
>TRBJ2-4|.|.|TRBV30
CAWENPGSDIQYF
TGTGCCTGGGAGAACCCAGGTTCGGACATTCAGTACTTC
>TRBJ1-1|.|.|TRBV30
CAWTVSMNTEAFF
TGTGCCTGGACAGTGTCCATGAACACTGAAGCTTTCTTT
>TRBJ1-2|TRBD1|.|TRBV18
CASSFDRGENYGYTF
TGTGCCAGCTCATTCGACAGGGGAGAGAACTATGGCTACACCTTC
>TRBJ1-1|TRBD1|.|TRBV6-2/TRBV6-3
CASSPRTGGRGNTEAFF
TGTGCCAGCAGTCCCCGGACAGGGGGAAGAGGAAACACTGAAGCTTTCTTT
>TRBJ2-1|TRBD2|.|TRBV5-1
CASSYGTTPSYNEQFF
TGCGCCAGCAGTTACGGGACTACGCCTTCTTACAATGAGCAGTTCTTC
>TRBJ1-1|.|.|TRBV7-2
CASSSQMNTEAFF
TGTGCCAGCAGCTCCCAGATGAACACTGAAGCTTTCTTT
>TRBJ2-7|TRBD1|once|TRBV5-6
CASSLEQGDEQYF
TGTGCCAGCAGCTTGGAACAGGGGGACGAGCAGTACTTC
>TRBJ1-1|TRBD1|.|TRBV27
CASSNRGDTEAFF
TGTGCCAGCAGTAACAGGGGCGACACTGAAGCTTTCTTT
>TRBJ2-2|.|.|TRBV7-3
CASSLNGVVANTGELFF
TGTGCCAGCAGCTTAAACGGGGTCGTCGCGAACACCGGGGAGCTGTTTTTT
>TRBJ2-3|.|.|TRBV6-2/TRBV6-3
CASSYPRGGYTDTQYF
TGTGCCAGCAGTTACCCAAGGGGGGGGTACACAGATACGCAGTATTTT
>TRBJ1-4|.|.|TRBV5-5
CASSARAGANEKLFF
TGTGCCAGCAGCGCAAGGGCTGGGGCGAATGAAAAACTGTTTTTT
>TRBJ2-1|TRBD1|.|TRBV30
CAWSAGRGFGNEQFF
TGTGCCTGGAGTGCCGGCAGGGGGTTCGGCAATGAGCAGTTCTTC
>TRBJ2-5|TRBD1|.|TRBV13
CASSLGTGGSGQETQYF
TGTGCCAGCAGCTTAGGGACAGGGGGCTCCGGGCAAGAGACCCAGTACTTC
>TRBJ2-3|TRBD2|.|TRBV18
CASSPLAGGLEDTQYF
TGTGCCAGCTCACCCCTAGCGGGGGGGCTCGAAGATACGCAGTATTTT
>TRBJ1-4|TRBD1|.|TRBV4-1
CASSLLGTENEKLFF
TGCGCCAGCAGCCTCCTGGGGACAGAAAATGAAAAACTGTTTTTT
>TRBJ1-2|TRBD1|.|TRBV10-3
CAIREDREAGYTF
TGTGCCATCAGGGAGGACAGGGAAGCTGGCTACACCTTC
>TRBJ1-3|.|.|TRBV12-3/TRBV12-4
CASSFYRGNTIYF
TGTGCCAGCAGTTTTTATCGTGGAAACACCATATATTTT
>TRBJ1-5|TRBD1|.|TRBV6-4
CASSEFPGGDQPQHF
TGTGCCAGCAGTGAGTTTCCAGGGGGTGATCAGCCCCAGCATTTT
>TRBJ2-2|TRBD2|.|TRBV5-5
CASSILAGGDTGELFF
TGTGCCAGCAGCATACTAGCGGGAGGTGACACCGGGGAGCTGTTTTTT
>TRBJ2-7|TRBD2|.|TRBV5-5
CASSRPGTSGEQYF
TGTGCCAGCAGCCGACCCGGGACTAGCGGGGAGCAGTACTTC